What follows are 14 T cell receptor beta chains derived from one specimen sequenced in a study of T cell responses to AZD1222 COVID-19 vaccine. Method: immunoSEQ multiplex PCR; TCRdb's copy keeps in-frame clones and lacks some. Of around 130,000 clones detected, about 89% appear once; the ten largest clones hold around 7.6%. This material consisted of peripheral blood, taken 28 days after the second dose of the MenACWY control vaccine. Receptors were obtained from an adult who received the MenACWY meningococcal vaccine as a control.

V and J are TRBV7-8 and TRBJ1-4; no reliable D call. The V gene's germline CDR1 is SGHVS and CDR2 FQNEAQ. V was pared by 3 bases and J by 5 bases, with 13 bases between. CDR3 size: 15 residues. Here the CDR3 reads CASSFSRTGNEKLFF. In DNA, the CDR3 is TGTGCCAGCAGCTTTTCACGGACGGGAAATGAAAAACTGTTTTTT.

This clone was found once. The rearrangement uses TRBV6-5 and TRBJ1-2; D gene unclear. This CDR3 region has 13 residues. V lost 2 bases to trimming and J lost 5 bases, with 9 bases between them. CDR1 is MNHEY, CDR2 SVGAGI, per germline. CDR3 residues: CASSYVGEYGYTF. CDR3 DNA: TGTGCCAGCAGTTACGTCGGAGAGTATGGCTACACCTTC.

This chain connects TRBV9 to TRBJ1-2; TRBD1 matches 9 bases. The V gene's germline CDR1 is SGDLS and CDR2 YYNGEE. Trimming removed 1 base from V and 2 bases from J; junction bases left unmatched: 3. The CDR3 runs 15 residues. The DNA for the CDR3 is TGTGCCAGCAGCGTACTCGGGACAGGGAACTATGGCTACACCTTC. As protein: CASSVLGTGNYGYTF.

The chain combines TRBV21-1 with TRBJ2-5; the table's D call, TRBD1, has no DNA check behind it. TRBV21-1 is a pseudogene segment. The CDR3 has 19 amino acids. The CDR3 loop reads CASSDKTPGRGHPEETQYF. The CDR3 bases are TGTGCCAGCAGCGATAAGACCCCGGGCAGGGGGCATCCGGAAGAGACCCAGTACTTC.

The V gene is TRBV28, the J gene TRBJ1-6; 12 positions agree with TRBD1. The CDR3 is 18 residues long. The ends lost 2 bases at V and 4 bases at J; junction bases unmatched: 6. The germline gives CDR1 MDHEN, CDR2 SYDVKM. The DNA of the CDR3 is TGTGCCAGCAGTTTACCCGGGACAGGGGGCTTTTATAATTCACCCCTCCACTTT. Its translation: CASSLPGTGGFYNSPLHF.

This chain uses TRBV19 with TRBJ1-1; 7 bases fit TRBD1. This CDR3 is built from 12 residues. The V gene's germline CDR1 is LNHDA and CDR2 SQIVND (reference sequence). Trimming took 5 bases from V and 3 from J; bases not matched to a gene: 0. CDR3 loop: CASSQGDTEAFF. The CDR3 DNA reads TGTGCCAGTAGTCAGGGGGACACTGAAGCTTTCTTT.

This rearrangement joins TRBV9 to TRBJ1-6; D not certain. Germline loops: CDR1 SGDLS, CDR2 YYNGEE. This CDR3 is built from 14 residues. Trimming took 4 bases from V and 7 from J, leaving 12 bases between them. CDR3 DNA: TGTGCCAGCAGCCCGCCGAGGGCGAATTCACCCCTCCACTTT. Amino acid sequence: CASSPPRANSPLHF. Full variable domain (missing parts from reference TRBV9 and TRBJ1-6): DSGVTQTPKHLITATGQRVTLRCSPRSGDLSVYWYQQSLDQGLQFLIQYYNGEERAKGNILERFSAQQFPDLHSELNLSSLELGDSALYFCASSPPRANSPLHFGNGTRLTVT.

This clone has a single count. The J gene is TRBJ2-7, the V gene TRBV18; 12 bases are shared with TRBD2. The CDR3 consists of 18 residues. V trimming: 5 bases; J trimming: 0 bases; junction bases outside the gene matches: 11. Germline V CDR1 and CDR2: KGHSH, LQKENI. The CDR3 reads CASSKELAGGRTSYEQYF. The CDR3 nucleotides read TGTGCCAGCTCAAAAGAACTAGCGGGGGGCCGAACCTCCTACGAGCAGTACTTC. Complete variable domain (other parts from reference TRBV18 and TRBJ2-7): NAGVMQNPRHLVRRRGQEARLRCSPMKGHSHVYWYRQLPEEGLKFMVYLQKENIIDESGMPKERFSAEFPKEGPSILRIQQVVRGDSAAYFCASSKELAGGRTSYEQYFGPGTRLTVT.

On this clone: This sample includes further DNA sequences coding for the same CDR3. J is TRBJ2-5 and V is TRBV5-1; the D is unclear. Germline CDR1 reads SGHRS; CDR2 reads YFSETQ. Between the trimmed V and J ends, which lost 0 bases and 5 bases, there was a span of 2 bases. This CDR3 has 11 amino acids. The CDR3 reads CASSLEETQYF. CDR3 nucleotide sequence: TGCGCCAGCAGCTTGGAGGAGACCCAGTACTTC.

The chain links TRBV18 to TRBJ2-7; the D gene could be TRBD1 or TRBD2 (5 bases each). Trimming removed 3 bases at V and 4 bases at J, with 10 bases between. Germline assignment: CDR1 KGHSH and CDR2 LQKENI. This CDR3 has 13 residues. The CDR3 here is CASSPGTEYEQYF. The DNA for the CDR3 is TGTGCCAGCTCACCGGGGACGGAATACGAGCAGTACTTC.

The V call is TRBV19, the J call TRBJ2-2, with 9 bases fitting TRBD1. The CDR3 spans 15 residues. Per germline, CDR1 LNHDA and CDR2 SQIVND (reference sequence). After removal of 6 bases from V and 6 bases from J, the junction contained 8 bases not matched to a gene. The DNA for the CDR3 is TGTGCCAGTAGCAGGGACAGGGCGTCTTCCGGGGAGCTGTTTTTT. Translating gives CASSRDRASSGELFF.

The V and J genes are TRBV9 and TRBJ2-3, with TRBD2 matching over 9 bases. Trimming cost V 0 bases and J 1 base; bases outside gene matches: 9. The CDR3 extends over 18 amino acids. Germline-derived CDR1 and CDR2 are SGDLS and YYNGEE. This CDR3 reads CASSVGDGKRGGTDTQYF. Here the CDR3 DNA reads TGTGCCAGCAGCGTAGGCGATGGAAAGCGGGGGGGCACAGATACGCAGTATTTT.

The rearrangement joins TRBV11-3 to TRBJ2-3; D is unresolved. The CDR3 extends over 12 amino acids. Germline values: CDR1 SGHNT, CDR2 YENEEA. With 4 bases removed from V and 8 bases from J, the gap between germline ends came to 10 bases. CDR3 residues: CASSSGWGTQYF. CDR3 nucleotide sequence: TGTGCCAGCAGCTCCGGGTGGGGTACGCAGTATTTT.

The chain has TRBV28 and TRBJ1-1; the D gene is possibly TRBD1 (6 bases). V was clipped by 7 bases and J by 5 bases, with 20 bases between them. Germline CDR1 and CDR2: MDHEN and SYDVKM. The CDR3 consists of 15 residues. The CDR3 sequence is CASTGGGGGITEAFF. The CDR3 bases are TGTGCCAGCACGGGGGGCGGCGGGGGTATTACTGAAGCTTTCTTT.